This T cell receptor beta chain came from a study of identical twins. Study conclusions and caveats: Whereas memory repertoires showed no such difference, abundant cord blood beta clonotypes carried fewer insertions.

The donor group consisted entirely of healthy Caucasians. Template switching added a universal primer site, and cDNA bore unique molecular identifiers. MiXCR was run by TCRdb on the 5' RACE reads, yielding one entry per CDR3 protein. The sample contains 200,000 to 250,000 distinct CDR3 sequences, approximately 7% of which appear only once. This clonotype appeared many times. Its target is not known. The CDR3 is made up of 12 amino acids. V lost 10 bases, J lost 4 bases, and 1 base stayed unmatched. These same records also appear under a second study, on yellow fever vaccine responses in identical twins.

The rearrangement links TRBV12-3 or TRBV12-4 to TRBJ1-5; TRBD1 matches 10 bases. The TCR comes from a young woman in good health. Material: memory (CD45RO+) T cells sorted from blood. CDR3 bases: TGTGCCACGGGACAGGGGAATCAGCCCCAGCATTTT. It is translated as CATGQGNQPQHF.